The 26 T cell receptor beta chains presented below share a single source sample, sequenced in a study of blood T cells in healthy people across ages. Combining a sample-barcoded 5' primer with a J-beta primer mix, a second PCR ran for about 6 to 11 cycles. TCRdb re-called the 5' RACE reads through MiXCR, storing one row per CDR3 protein. The sample includes some 700,000 distinct CDR3 sequences, approximately 43% seen only once; the top ten take 20%. Material: blood. These receptor sequences come from a woman aged 60 to 75 in good health.

This clonotype has a count of ten or more. The V and J genes are TRBV6-2 or TRBV6-3 and TRBJ2-5; 7 nucleotides agree with TRBD1. CDR1 MNHEY and CDR2 SVGEGT come from the germline V gene. The CDR3 loop spans 15 amino acids. V shed 6 bases and J 1 base; nucleotides not matched to a gene: 8. The CDR3 nucleotides read TGTGCCAGCAGCTGGGGACAGATCCTCCAAGAGACCCAGTACTTC. This gives the protein CASSWGQILQETQYF.

This clonotype was observed a handful of times. This chain joins TRBV30 and TRBJ2-1, with 7 bases matching TRBD2. Unmatched junction bases numbered 6, after V lost 8 bases and J lost 8 bases. This CDR3 region has 11 residues. Germline CDR1 reads GTSNPN; CDR2 reads SVGIG (reference sequence). The CDR3 is CAGGGAYEQFF. In nucleotides, the CDR3 is TGTGCCGGGGGAGGGGCCTATGAGCAGTTCTTC.

The chain carries TRBV21-1 and TRBJ2-1; the D call of TRBD2 is as the table states it, not checked on the DNA. TRBV21-1 is a pseudogene locus. The CDR3 length is 19 residues. The CDR3 DNA reads as TGTGCCAGCAGCAAAAGCCAAGGACTAGCGGAGATAATCTACAATGAGCAGTTCTTC. This encodes CASSKSQGLAEIIYNEQFF.

This clonotype was seen a handful of times. The genes are TRBV4-2 and TRBJ2-1; D gene ambiguous. Germline lookup yields CDR1 LGHNA and CDR2 YNFKEQ. V was shortened by 2 bases and J by 7 bases, with 12 bases between the two germline ends. The CDR3 has 14 amino acids. CDR3 in DNA: TGTGCCAGCAGCCAACCCTGGACGGGTAATGAGCAGTTCTTC. Amino acid sequence: CASSQPWTGNEQFF.

This chain connects TRBV7-3 to TRBJ2-3; D may be TRBD2 (6 bases). Trimming shortened V by 1 base and J by 1 base, and 12 bases separated the two germline ends. The CDR3 spans 16 residues. Germline-derived CDR1 and CDR2 are SGHTA and FQGTGA. In nucleotides, the CDR3 is TGTGCCAGCAGCTTAATGGTGCGGGGAGGCACAGATACGCAGTATTTT. The encoded protein is CASSLMVRGGTDTQYF.

As to this clonotype: Just one base apart from a much larger clone, this may be a read error. The chain is built from TRBV2 and TRBJ2-3; a weak D match, TRBD1 (5 bases). Trimming cost V 9 bases and J 5 bases, with 18 bases left between them. The germline V gene encodes CDR1 SNHLY and CDR2 FYNNEI. The CDR3 covers 14 residues. The CDR3 loop reads CARQAGTSGDTQYF. In DNA form, the CDR3 reads TGTGCCAGACAGGCAGGAACGAGTGGAGATACGCAGTATTTT.

V usage is TRBV20-1 and J usage is TRBJ2-1, with D possibly matching TRBD1 (5 bases). Germline V gene sequence: CDR1 DFQATT, CDR2 SNEGSKA (reference sequence). The CDR3 covers 12 residues. The CDR3 DNA reads TGCAGCCCGGCTGGGGCCGGCGGTGAGCAGTTCTTC. Encoded protein: CSPAGAGGEQFF.

The table lists this clonotype with a few counts. This clone may be a read error of a much larger clone one base away. This sequence joins TRBV20-1 and TRBJ2-1; D gene unclear. The DNA end favors TRBJ2-7, so the J call may be wrong. The CDR3 totals 14 residues. The germline gives CDR1 DFQATT, CDR2 SNEGSKA (reference sequence). CDR3 amino acids: CSASTLFSYNEQYF. The CDR3 DNA is TGCAGTGCTAGTACCCTATTCTCCTACAATGAGCAGTACTTC.

The rearrangement joins TRBV20-1 to TRBJ2-4; 10 bases agree with TRBD2. The J call could be wrong; TRBJ2-7 is a better fit for the DNA end. There are 14 residues in the CDR3. Germline-derived CDR1 and CDR2 are DFQATT and SNEGSKA (reference sequence). This CDR3 is CSAALLAGTYEQYF. For the CDR3, the DNA is TGCAGTGCTGCTTTACTAGCGGGGACCTACGAGCAGTACTTC.

Concerning this clonotype: The junction departs from germline at one end; a sequencing error may be responsible. This chain connects TRBV13 to TRBJ2-3; TRBD2 matches 9 bases. The CDR3 length is 17 residues. Germline V CDR1 and CDR2: PRHDT, FYEKMQ (reference sequence). The CDR3 sequence is CACSSPLAGFETDTQYF. The CDR3 region has the DNA TGTGCCTGCAGCTCCCCCCTAGCGGGGTTTGAAACAGATACGCAGTATTTT. Full variable domain (remainder filled in from reference TRBV13 and TRBJ2-3): AAGVIQSPRHLIKEKRETATLKCYPIPRHDTVYWYQQGPGQDPQFLISFYEKMQSDKGSIPDRFSAQQFSDYHSELNMSSLELGDSALYFCACSSPLAGFETDTQYFGPGTRLTVL.

This rearrangement joins TRBV5-1 to TRBJ1-2; unclear D gene. Germline CDR1 is SGHRS and CDR2 is YFSETQ. Trimming removed 1 base at V and 6 bases at J, with 16 bases between. The CDR3 is 15 residues long. The chain's CDR3 is CASSLSRSLTNGYTF. CDR3 nucleotides: TGCGCCAGCAGCTTGTCTCGCAGCTTGACAAATGGCTACACCTTC.

This sequence joins TRBV20-1 and TRBJ2-7; 10 bases map to TRBD1. Germline V gene lookup returns CDR1 DFQATT and CDR2 SNEGSKA (reference sequence). This CDR3 has 14 amino acids. Losses at the gene ends were 2 bases for V and 6 bases for J; bases not matched to a gene: 7. The CDR3, as DNA: TGCAGTGCTAGATCCGGGACAGGGGAGGCCGAGCAGTACTTC. Residues: CSARSGTGEAEQYF.

The chain employs TRBV7-2 and TRBJ2-1, with 10 nucleotides matching TRBD2. This CDR3 region has 15 residues. V lost 7 bases and J lost 8; bases outside the gene matches: 11. The germline V gene encodes CDR1 SGHTA and CDR2 FQGNSA. CDR3 nucleotides: TGTGCCAGCACCCGAACAGCGGGGGGGCGGGATGAGCAGTTCTTC. It codes for CASTRTAGGRDEQFF.

Only one count was recorded for this clonotype. CDR3 amino acids: CASSLYGGGIGIQYF. CDR3 DNA sequence: TGTGCCAGCAGCTTATATGGGGGAGGTATTGGCATTCAGTACTTC. The V and J genes are TRBV7-2 and TRBJ2-4; tentative D call: TRBD2 (6 bases). This CDR3 contains 15 residues. V was shortened by 2 bases and J by 9 bases, with 17 bases between the two germline ends. Germline CDR1 reads SGHTA; CDR2 reads FQGNSA. The whole variable domain, remainder taken from reference TRBV7-2 and TRBJ2-4, is GAGVSQSPSNKVTEKGKDVELRCDPISGHTALYWYRQSLGQGLEFLIYFQGNSAPDKSGLPSDRFSAERTGGSVSTLTIQRTQQEDSAVYLCASSLYGGGIGIQYFGAGTRLSVL.

V usage is TRBV29-1 and J usage is TRBJ1-3; D unresolved. This CDR3 spans 13 amino acids. Between the trimmed V and J ends, which lost 7 bases and 2 bases, there was a span of 12 bases. Germline-derived CDR1 and CDR2 are SQVTM and ANQGSEA. The CDR3 region has the DNA TGCAGCGCCTATGAGGGAACTGGAAACACCATATATTTT. Protein sequence: CSAYEGTGNTIYF.

The genes are TRBV5-1 and TRBJ1-4, with 12 bases matching TRBD1. Per the germline V gene, CDR1 is SGHRS and CDR2 is YFSETQ. This CDR3 has 17 residues. The V and J ends lost 4 bases and 2 bases, in that order; junction bases with no gene match: 6. The CDR3 loop is CASSPRGQGATNEKLFF. The CDR3 nucleotides read TGCGCCAGCAGCCCGAGGGGACAGGGGGCTACTAATGAAAAACTGTTTTTT.

This clonotype was seen ten or more times. V is TRBV12-3 or TRBV12-4 and J is TRBJ2-7, with TRBD2 as a possible D gene (6 bases). The length of the CDR3 is 14 residues. Trimming stripped 6 bases from V and 7 bases from J, with 19 bases between. The CDR3 region is CASSRDSQLGEQYF. The DNA for the CDR3 is TGTGCCAGCAGCCGGGACTCCCAACTTGGGGAGCAGTACTTC.

This clonotype has just a few counts. This chain connects TRBV7-9 to TRBJ2-1, with D uncertain. Germline loops: CDR1 SEHNR, CDR2 FQNEAQ (reference sequence). V was clipped by 2 bases and J by 10 bases, with 12 bases between them. The CDR3 is 13 residues long. The CDR3: CASSLPLGQEQFF. CDR3 in DNA: TGTGCCAGCAGCTTACCCCTAGGGCAAGAGCAGTTCTTC.

The genes are TRBV14 and TRBJ2-1; TRBD1 matches at 7 bases. The CDR3 is 17 amino acids. Looked up from germline, CDR1 is SGHDN and CDR2 is FVKESK. V lost 1 base, J lost 4 bases, and 10 bases stayed unmatched. In DNA, the CDR3 is TGTGCCAGCAGCCAAGTTGAGGGCAGGGGGTTTTACAATGAGCAGTTCTTC. Translated, it gives CASSQVEGRGFYNEQFF.

The V and J genes are TRBV25-1 and TRBJ1-1; TRBD1 agrees at 7 bases. The J segment lost 2 bases and the V segment lost 4 bases, leaving 7 bases of the junction unmatched. The CDR3 extends over 15 amino acids. Per germline, CDR1 MGHDK and CDR2 SYGVNS. CDR3 region: CASSGIRQGNTEAFF. In DNA form, the CDR3 reads TGTGCCAGCAGTGGGATCAGACAGGGAAACACTGAAGCTTTCTTT.

The chain recombines TRBV6-5 with TRBJ2-1; 9 bases map to TRBD2. Unmatched junction bases numbered 8, after V lost 3 bases and J lost 8 bases. Germline lookup yields CDR1 MNHEY and CDR2 SVGAGI. This CDR3 spans 15 amino acids. Written as DNA, the CDR3 is TGTGCCAGCAGTTATCAGGTAGCGGGAGAATATGAGCAGTTCTTC. Amino acids: CASSYQVAGEYEQFF.

The chain uses TRBV9 and TRBJ2-7; 8 positions agree with TRBD1. The germline gives CDR1 SGDLS, CDR2 YYNGEE. V trimming: 3 bases; J trimming: 0 bases; junction bases outside the gene matches: 5. This CDR3 comprises 15 residues. CDR3 sequence reads: CASSAQTGVSYEQYF. The CDR3 DNA reads as TGTGCCAGCAGCGCACAGACAGGGGTCTCCTACGAGCAGTACTTC.

Remarks on this clonotype: A much larger clone sits a single nucleotide away, making a read error possible. V gene TRBV20-1 combines with J gene TRBJ2-1; D might be TRBD2 (6 bases). The CDR3 is made up of 12 amino acids. Trimming removed 3 bases at V and 13 bases at J, with 16 bases between. The germline CDR1 and CDR2 sequences are DFQATT and SNEGSKA (reference sequence). CDR3 bases: TGCAGTGCTAGCCTGTCACGGGAGACCCAGTTCTTC. This codes for CSASLSRETQFF.

This clonotype was detected ten times or more. The genes are TRBV4-3 and TRBJ2-7; 8 bases align to TRBD1. CDR1 is LGHNA and CDR2 is YSLEER in the germline V gene. The junction had 10 bases not matched to a gene; V was cut back by 1 base and J by 2 bases. The CDR3 consists of 17 residues. In DNA form, the CDR3 reads TGCGCCAGCAGCCAAGCAAGGGGGGAGACAGGGGCCTACGAGCAGTACTTC. Its translation is CASSQARGETGAYEQYF.

This rearrangement joins TRBV7-2 to TRBJ1-4; D possibly corresponds to TRBD1 (6 bases). The CDR3 contains 14 residues. V was trimmed by 5 bases and J by 8 bases, leaving 15 bases between them. CDR1 and CDR2 (germline): SGHTA, FQGNSA. The CDR3 region has the DNA TGTGCCAGCAGCACAGGGACGGGAGGGGAAAAACTGTTTTTT. Its protein product is CASSTGTGGEKLFF.

This clonotype has only a few counts. J is TRBJ2-2 and V is TRBV27; TRBD1 matches 7 bases. The germline CDR1 and CDR2 sequences are MNHEY and SMNVEV (reference sequence). Unmatched junction bases numbered 5, after V lost 4 bases and J lost 3 bases. The CDR3 has 15 amino acids. The CDR3 coding sequence is TGTGCCAGCAGTTCACAGGGGCTTGACACCGGGGAGCTGTTTTTT. Amino acid sequence: CASSSQGLDTGELFF.